This T cell receptor beta chain was recovered during a study of follicular helper T cells after annual influenza vaccination. Study summary: For some subjects, blood spans the 2013-2014, 2014-2015 and 2015-2016 annual vaccinations. General observations from the study: Just roughly 9.5-20% of cells analyzed had recovered productive TCRB sequences.

This clone was seen a single time. What it binds is unknown. Indicated time point: 2014-2015 season, pre-vaccination. Sorted blood CD4 subsets were sequenced before and after adults received seasonal inactivated influenza vaccine. Donors were community-dwelling with no influenza vaccine in the prior 6 months. Trimming pared 2 bases from V and 1 base from J, leaving 15 bases between. Germline assignment: CDR1 SEHNR and CDR2 FQNEAQ (reference sequence). CDR3 size: 17 residues. Sequencing used immunoSEQ multiplex PCR; TCRdb keeps in-frame clones, though not all of them. Of 11,000 to 15,000 clones detected, almost 85% appear once; the ten largest clones hold 0.27%.

The chain combines TRBV7-9 with TRBJ1-3; tentative D call: TRBD1 (5 bases). The receptor was derived from an adult who received the influenza vaccine. Sequenced material: CXCR5- memory CD4+ T cells sorted from blood, taken on the day of influenza vaccination. The CDR3 here is CASSLLGTIFSGNTIYF. In DNA form, the CDR3 reads TGTGCCAGCAGCTTACTGGGGACCATATTTTCTGGAAACACCATATATTTT.